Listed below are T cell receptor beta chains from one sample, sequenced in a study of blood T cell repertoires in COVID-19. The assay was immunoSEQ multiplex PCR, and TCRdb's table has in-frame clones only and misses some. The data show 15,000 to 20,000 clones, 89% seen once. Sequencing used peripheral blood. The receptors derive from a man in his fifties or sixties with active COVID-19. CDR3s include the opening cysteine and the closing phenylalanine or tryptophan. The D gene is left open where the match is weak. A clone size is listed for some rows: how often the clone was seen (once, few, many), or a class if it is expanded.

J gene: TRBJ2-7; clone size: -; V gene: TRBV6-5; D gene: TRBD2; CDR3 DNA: TGTGCCAGCAGTTACTCTAGCGGGAGCTACGAGCAGTACTTC; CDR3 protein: CASSYSSGSYEQYF
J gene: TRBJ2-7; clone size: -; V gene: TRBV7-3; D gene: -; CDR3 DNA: TGTGCCAGCAGCTTAGGGTACACTACTCGGATGTACGAGCAGTACTTC; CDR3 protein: CASSLGYTTRMYEQYF
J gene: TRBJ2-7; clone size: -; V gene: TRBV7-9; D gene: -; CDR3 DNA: TGTGCCAGCAGCTTAGTGGAGGGTTCCGAGCAGTACTTC; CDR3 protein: CASSLVEGSEQYF
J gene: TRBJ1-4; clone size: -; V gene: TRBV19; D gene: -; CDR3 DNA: TGTGCCAGTAGCCCCGAGGCAACTAATGAAAAACTGTTTTTT; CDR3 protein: CASSPEATNEKLFF
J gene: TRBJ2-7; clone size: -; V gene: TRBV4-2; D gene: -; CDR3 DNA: TGTGCCAGCAGCCCCCGCCCGAGCGCGACCTACGAGCAGTACTTC; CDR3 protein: CASSPRPSATYEQYF
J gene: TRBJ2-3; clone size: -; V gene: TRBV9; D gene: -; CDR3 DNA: TGTGCCAGCAGCGTAAGCCCAGGTGGGGCCCTGACGCCCACAGATACGCAGTATTTT; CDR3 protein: CASSVSPGGALTPTDTQYF
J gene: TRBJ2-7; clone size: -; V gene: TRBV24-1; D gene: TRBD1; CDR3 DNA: TGTGCCACCAGCGAGAACAAGGGACAGGTTAAACTATGTCCCTACGAGCAGTACTTC; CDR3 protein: CATSENKGQVKLCPYEQYF
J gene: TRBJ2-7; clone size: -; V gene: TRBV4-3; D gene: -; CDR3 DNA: TGCGCCAGCAGCACCTCGACAGGTCCCTACGAGCAGTACTTC; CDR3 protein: CASSTSTGPYEQYF
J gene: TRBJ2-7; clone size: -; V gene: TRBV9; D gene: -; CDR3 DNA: TGTGCCAGCAGCGTCACCCAGGGCTCGTACGAGCAGTACTTC; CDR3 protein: CASSVTQGSYEQYF
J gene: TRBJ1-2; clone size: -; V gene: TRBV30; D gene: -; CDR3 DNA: TGTGCCTGGGGCAGGGTAGGGGGCTACACCTTC; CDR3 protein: CAWGRVGGYTF
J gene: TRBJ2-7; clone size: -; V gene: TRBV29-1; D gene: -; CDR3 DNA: TGCAGCGTTGAAGATAATGGGGAGATGGCCTACGAGCAGTACTTC; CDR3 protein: CSVEDNGEMAYEQYF
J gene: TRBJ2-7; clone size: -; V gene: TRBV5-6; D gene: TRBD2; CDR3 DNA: TGTGCCAGCAGCCCCACTAGCGGGGGGGCCCACGAGCAGTACTTC; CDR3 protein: CASSPTSGGAHEQYF
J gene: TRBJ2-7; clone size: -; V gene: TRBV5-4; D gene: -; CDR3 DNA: TGTGCCAGCAGCCGGATCGAGGGTGTTTACGAGCAGTACTTC; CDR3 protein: CASSRIEGVYEQYF
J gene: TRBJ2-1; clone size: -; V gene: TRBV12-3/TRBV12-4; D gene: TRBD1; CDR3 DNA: TGTGCCGGGCGACAGGGGGCGTACAATGAGCAGTTCTTC; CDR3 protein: CAGRQGAYNEQFF
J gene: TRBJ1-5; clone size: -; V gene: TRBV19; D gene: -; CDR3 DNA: TGTGCCAGTAGTATAACCAGGGTTGGACAGCCCCAGCATTTT; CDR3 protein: CASSITRVGQPQHF
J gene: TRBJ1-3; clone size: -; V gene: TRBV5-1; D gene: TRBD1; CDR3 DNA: TGCGCCAGCAGCTTGCGAGGACAGGGCTCTGGAAACACCATATATTTT; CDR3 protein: CASSLRGQGSGNTIYF
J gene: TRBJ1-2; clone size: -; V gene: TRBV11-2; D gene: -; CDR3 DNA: TGTGCCAGCAGCTTAGGTTCAGGGAACTATGGCTACACCTTC; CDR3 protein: CASSLGSGNYGYTF
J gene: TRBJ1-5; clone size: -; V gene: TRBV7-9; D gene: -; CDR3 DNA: TGTGCCAGCAGCTTATTCAGGGGACCCACCAATCAGCCCCAGCATTTT; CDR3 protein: CASSLFRGPTNQPQHF
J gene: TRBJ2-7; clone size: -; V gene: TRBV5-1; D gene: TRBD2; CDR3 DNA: TGCGCCAGCAGCTTGTTACTAGCGGGAGGAGGCGAGCAGTACTTC; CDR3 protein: CASSLLLAGGGEQYF
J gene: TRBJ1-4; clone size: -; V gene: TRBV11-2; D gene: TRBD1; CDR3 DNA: TGTGCCAGCAGAACCGGGACAGCGACTATTAATGAAAAACTGTTTTTT; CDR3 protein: CASRTGTATINEKLFF
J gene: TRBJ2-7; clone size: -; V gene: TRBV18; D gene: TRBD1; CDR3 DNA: TGTGCCAGCTCACGCACCCCGGACAGGGAGGCCTACGAGCAGTACTTC; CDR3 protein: CASSRTPDREAYEQYF
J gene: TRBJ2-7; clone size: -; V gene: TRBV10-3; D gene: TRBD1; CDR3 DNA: TGTGCCATCGGAGGAACAGGGGGCGCTTTATTTGTCGAGCAGTACTTC; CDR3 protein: CAIGGTGGALFVEQYF
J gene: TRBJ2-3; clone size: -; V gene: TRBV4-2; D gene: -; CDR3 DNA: TGTGCCAGCAGCCATCCCGAGAGGGGCACAGATACGCAGTATTTT; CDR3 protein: CASSHPERGTDTQYF
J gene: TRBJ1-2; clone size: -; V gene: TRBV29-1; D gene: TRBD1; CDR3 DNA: TGCAGCGTTGTTCGCGAGGAGGGGGCTGGCTACACCTTC; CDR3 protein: CSVVREEGAGYTF
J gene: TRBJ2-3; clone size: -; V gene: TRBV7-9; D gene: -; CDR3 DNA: TGTGCCAGCAGCTCGGGACGGAGCCTCCTTGGCGGGACCACAGATACGCAGTATTTT; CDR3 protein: CASSSGRSLLGGTTDTQYF
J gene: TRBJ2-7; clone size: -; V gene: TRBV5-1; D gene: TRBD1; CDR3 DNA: TGCGCCAGCAGCCCTCTCCTCACAGGGGGCGTCGCCTACGAGCAGTACTTC; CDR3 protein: CASSPLLTGGVAYEQYF
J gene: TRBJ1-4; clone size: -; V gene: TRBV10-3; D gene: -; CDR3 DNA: TGTGCCATCAGTGAGGTCATCCAGGCAACTAATGAAAAACTGTTTTTT; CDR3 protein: CAISEVIQATNEKLFF
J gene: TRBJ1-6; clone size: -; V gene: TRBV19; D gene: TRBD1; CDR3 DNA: TGTGCCAGTAGTAAGGACAGGGACGATTATTCACCCCTCCACTTT; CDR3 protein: CASSKDRDDYSPLHF
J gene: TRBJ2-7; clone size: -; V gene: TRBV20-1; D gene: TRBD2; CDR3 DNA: TGCAGTGCTAGTCTAGCGGAAGAAGGTTACGAGCAGTACTTC; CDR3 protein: CSASLAEEGYEQYF
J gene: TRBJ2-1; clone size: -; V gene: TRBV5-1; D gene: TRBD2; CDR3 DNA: TGCGCCAGCAGCACCGGGACTAGCGAAGATAACCACCCCTACAATGAGCAGTTCTTC; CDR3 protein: CASSTGTSEDNHPYNEQFF
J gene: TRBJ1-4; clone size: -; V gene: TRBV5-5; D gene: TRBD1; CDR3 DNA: TGTGCCAGCAGCCGAACAGGGACAGGGGGTGAAAAACTGTTTTTT; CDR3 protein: CASSRTGTGGEKLFF
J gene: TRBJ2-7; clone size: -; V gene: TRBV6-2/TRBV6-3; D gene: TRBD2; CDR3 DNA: TGTGCCAGCAGTTACCTCGGGACTAGCCAATACGAGCAGTACTTC; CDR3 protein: CASSYLGTSQYEQYF
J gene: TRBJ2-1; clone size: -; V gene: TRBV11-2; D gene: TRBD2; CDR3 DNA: TGTGCCAGCAGCTTAGTACTAGCGGGAGGCATCGGTGAGCAGTTCTTC; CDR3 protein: CASSLVLAGGIGEQFF
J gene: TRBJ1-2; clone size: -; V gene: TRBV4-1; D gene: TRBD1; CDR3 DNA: TGCGCCAGCAGCCAAGATGTTGAGGGGGCGGATGGCTACACCTTC; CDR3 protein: CASSQDVEGADGYTF
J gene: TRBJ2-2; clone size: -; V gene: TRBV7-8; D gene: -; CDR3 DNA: TGTGCCAGCAGCTACGGGAGCGGCGGGGAGCTGTTTTTT; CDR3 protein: CASSYGSGGELFF
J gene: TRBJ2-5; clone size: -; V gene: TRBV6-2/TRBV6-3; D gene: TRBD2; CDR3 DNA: TGTGCCAGCAGTCTACTAGCGGGGATCCAAGAGACCCAGTACTTC; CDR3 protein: CASSLLAGIQETQYF
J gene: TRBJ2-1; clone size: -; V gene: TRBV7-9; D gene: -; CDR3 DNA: TGTGCCAGCAGCTTAGGTCTTCCGGGAGTTTTTGAGCAGTTCTTC; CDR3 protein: CASSLGLPGVFEQFF
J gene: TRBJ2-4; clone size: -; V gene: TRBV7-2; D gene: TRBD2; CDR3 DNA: TGTGCCAGCAGCTTAACCCCCCTAGCGGGGGAAAACATTCAGTACTTC; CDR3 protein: CASSLTPLAGENIQYF
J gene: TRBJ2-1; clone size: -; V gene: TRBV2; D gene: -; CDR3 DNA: TGTGCCAGTGCCCGGGACAAATACAATGAGCAGTTCTTC; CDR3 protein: CASARDKYNEQFF
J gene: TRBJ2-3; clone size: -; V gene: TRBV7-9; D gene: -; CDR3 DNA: TGTGCCAGCAGCTTAGCGGAGCGCCTCAAGCAGTATTTT; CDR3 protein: CASSLAERLKQYF
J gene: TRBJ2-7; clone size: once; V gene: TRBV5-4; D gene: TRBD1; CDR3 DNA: TGTGCCAGCACTGTAGACAGGGGACCCTACGAGCAGTACTTC; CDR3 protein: CASTVDRGPYEQYF
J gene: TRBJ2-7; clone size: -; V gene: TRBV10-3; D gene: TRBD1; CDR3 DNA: TGTGCCATCAGAGGACAGGTCGAGCAGTACTTC; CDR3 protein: CAIRGQVEQYF
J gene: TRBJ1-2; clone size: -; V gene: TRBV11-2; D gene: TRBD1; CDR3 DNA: TGTGCCAGCAGCCACGACAGGGGAGGGTTGAACTATGGCTACACCTTC; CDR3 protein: CASSHDRGGLNYGYTF
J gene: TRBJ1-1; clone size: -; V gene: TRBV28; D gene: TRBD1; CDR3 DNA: TGTGCCAGCAGTCGTTCCGGGACAGAAGGTGAAGCTTTCTTT; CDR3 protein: CASSRSGTEGEAFF
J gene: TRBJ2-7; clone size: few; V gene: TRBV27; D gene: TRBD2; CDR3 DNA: TGTGCCAGCAGTTTAGGGGGGGGCGAGCAGTACTTC; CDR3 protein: CASSLGGGEQYF